These T cell receptor beta chains were read from a single sample in a study of cytomegalovirus exposure and HLA in healthy donors. Sequenced by immunoSEQ multiplex PCR; TCRdb stores in-frame clones only, minus some. The sample lists roughly 150,000 clones; roughly 87% were seen once. Sequencing was carried out using PBMCs. Receptors were obtained from a girl under 18 in good health and CMV-seropositive. Both conserved end residues are part of each CDR3. A D gene is named only where the DNA matches it firmly. Rows may omit the clone size; those that give it use once, few, many or a size class.

clone_size,v_call,j_call,d_call,cdr3_aa,cdr3_nt
.,TRBV5-4,TRBJ2-5,.,CASSLTGQPYQETQYF,TGTGCCAGCAGCTTGACAGGACAGCCGTACCAAGAGACCCAGTACTTC
.,TRBV6-5,TRBJ2-3,TRBD2,CASSYPGLADTQYF,TGTGCCAGCAGTTACCCGGGACTAGCAGATACGCAGTATTTT
once,TRBV4-1,TRBJ2-2,.,CASSQDPGQPRSGELFF,TGCGCCAGCAGCCAAGATCCAGGACAGCCCCGAAGCGGGGAGCTGTTTTTT
.,TRBV5-1,TRBJ2-7,TRBD1,CASSPGQGVEQYF,TGCGCCAGCAGCCCGGGACAGGGAGTCGAGCAGTACTTC
.,TRBV7-2,TRBJ2-6,.,CASSLVGGPGANVLTF,TGTGCCAGCAGCTTAGTCGGGGGGCCCGGGGCCAACGTCCTGACTTTC
once,TRBV5-4,TRBJ2-3,TRBD2,CASSDLAGGVTDTQYF,TGTGCCAGCAGCGATCTAGCGGGGGGTGTCACAGATACGCAGTATTTT
.,TRBV12-5,TRBJ2-1,TRBD1,CASGGDRAVPRPQFF,TGTGCTAGTGGGGGGGACAGGGCGGTTCCTCGTCCGCAGTTCTTC
.,TRBV30,TRBJ1-4,TRBD1,CAWSPGQGNEKLFF,TGTGCCTGGAGTCCTGGACAGGGGAATGAAAAACTGTTTTTT
.,TRBV27,TRBJ2-7,.,CASSLRGSYEQYF,TGTGCCAGCAGTTTACGGGGCTCCTACGAGCAGTACTTC
.,TRBV30,TRBJ2-7,TRBD2,CAWSLGLEAHEQYF,TGTGCCTGGAGTCTCGGACTAGAAGCCCACGAGCAGTACTTC
.,TRBV10-1,TRBJ2-1,TRBD1,CASSDGTGVYNEQFF,TGCGCCAGCAGCGACGGGACAGGGGTTTACAATGAGCAGTTCTTC
once,TRBV4-3,TRBJ1-5,TRBD1,CASSQDRYSNQPQHF,TGCGCCAGCAGCCAGGACAGGTATAGCAATCAGCCCCAGCATTTT
few,TRBV30,TRBJ1-2,TRBD1,CAWSGGTVYGYTF,TGTGCCTGGAGTGGGGGGACAGTCTATGGCTACACCTTC
.,TRBV5-6,TRBJ2-2,.,CASSLVQGTGELFF,TGTGCCAGCAGCTTGGTTCAGGGAACCGGGGAGCTGTTTTTT
.,TRBV27,TRBJ2-5,.,CASSFLSGEETQYF,TGTGCCAGCAGTTTCCTGTCAGGGGAGGAGACCCAGTACTTC
.,TRBV6-1,TRBJ1-2,TRBD1,CASSTPGQVYGYTF,TGTGCCAGCAGTACCCCAGGACAGGTCTATGGCTACACCTTC
.,TRBV29-1,TRBJ2-7,.,CSVKTAGHEQYF,TGCAGCGTCAAGACAGCGGGCCACGAGCAGTACTTC
.,TRBV5-6,TRBJ2-3,TRBD2,CASSFQWTSGTDTQYF,TGTGCCAGCAGCTTCCAGTGGACTAGCGGCACAGATACGCAGTATTTT
.,TRBV14,TRBJ2-1,TRBD2,CASSQEAGVELFF,TGTGCCAGCAGCCAAGAAGCGGGGGTTGAACTCTTCTTC
.,TRBV6-6,TRBJ1-4,.,CASSYAGATNEKLFF,TGTGCCAGCAGTTATGCGGGGGCAACTAATGAAAAACTGTTTTTT
once,TRBV28,TRBJ1-1,TRBD1,CASSRGQGNTEAFF,TGTGCCAGCAGCCGAGGACAGGGTAACACTGAAGCTTTCTTT
.,TRBV20-1,TRBJ1-1,.,CSASDNSLAFF,TGCAGTGCTAGTGATAACAGCCTAGCTTTCTTT
.,TRBV7-3,TRBJ2-6,.,CASSLRPPVASGANVLTF,TGTGCCAGCAGCTTAAGGCCACCCGTGGCCTCTGGGGCCAACGTCCTGACTTTC
.,TRBV4-2,TRBJ2-7,TRBD2,CASSQDRTAGVYNEQYF,TGTGCCAGCAGCCAAGATCGGACAGCGGGAGTTTATAACGAGCAGTACTTC
.,TRBV5-4,TRBJ2-2,TRBD1,CASSPDRVSTGELFF,TGTGCCAGCAGCCCTGACAGGGTGAGCACCGGGGAGCTGTTTTTT
.,TRBV9,TRBJ2-5,.,CASSVWRGSETQYF,TGTGCCAGCAGCGTATGGAGGGGATCAGAGACCCAGTACTTC
.,TRBV4-1,TRBJ2-5,.,CASSQVYRHAETQYF,TGCGCCAGCAGCCAAGTTTACAGACACGCGGAGACCCAGTACTTC
.,TRBV4-2,TRBJ2-7,.,CASSQEHVKPSYEQYF,TGTGCCAGCAGCCAAGAGCACGTCAAGCCCTCCTACGAGCAGTACTTC
.,TRBV6-1,TRBJ2-7,.,CASSELRDTYEQYF,TGTGCCAGCAGTGAGTTGAGGGACACCTACGAGCAGTACTTC
.,TRBV11-2,TRBJ2-5,TRBD2,CASTLAGTETQYF,TGTGCCAGCACCCTAGCGGGGACGGAGACCCAGTACTTC